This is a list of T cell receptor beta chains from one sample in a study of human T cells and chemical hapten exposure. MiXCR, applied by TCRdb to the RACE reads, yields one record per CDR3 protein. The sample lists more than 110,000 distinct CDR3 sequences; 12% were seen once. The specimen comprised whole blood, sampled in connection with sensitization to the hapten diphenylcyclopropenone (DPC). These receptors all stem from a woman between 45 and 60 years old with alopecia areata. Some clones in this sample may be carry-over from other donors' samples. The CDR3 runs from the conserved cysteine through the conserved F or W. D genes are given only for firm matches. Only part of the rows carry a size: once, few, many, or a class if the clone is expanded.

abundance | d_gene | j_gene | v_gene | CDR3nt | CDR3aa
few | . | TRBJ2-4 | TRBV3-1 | TGTGCCAGCAGCCAAGATTCTGGGAAACTAGCCAAAAACATTCAGTACTTC | CASSQDSGKLAKNIQYF
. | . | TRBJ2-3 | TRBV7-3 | TGTGCCAGCAGCTTAGGTCGGGGAGATACGCAGTATTTT | CASSLGRGDTQYF
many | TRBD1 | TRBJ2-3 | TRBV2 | TGTGCCAGCAGAAATGTCCGGGACAGGACCACAGATACGCAGTATTTT | CASRNVRDRTTDTQYF
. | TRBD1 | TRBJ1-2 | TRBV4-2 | TGTGCCAGCAGCCAAGAAGGGACAGGGGGCTTTTCTCTTGGCTACACCTTC | CASSQEGTGGFSLGYTF
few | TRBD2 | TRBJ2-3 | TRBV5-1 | TGCGCCAGCAGCTTTCGGACTAGCGGGAGCCCAGATACGCAGTATTTT | CASSFRTSGSPDTQYF
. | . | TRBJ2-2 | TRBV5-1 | TGCGCCAGCAGCTTGGCACGACAGAGACCGAACACCGGGGAGCTGTTTTTT | CASSLARQRPNTGELFF
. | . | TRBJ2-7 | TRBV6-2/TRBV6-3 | TGTGCCAGCAGTCTCCGACAGGTTGAGCAGTACTTC | CASSLRQVEQYF
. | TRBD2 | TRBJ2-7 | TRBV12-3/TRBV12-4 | TGTGCCAGCAGTCCGTCTGGGACTAGCGGGACCGAGCAGTACTTC | CASSPSGTSGTEQYF
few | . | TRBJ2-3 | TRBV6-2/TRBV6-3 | TGTGCCAGCAGTTACCTAGCCAGACTCACAGATACGCAGTATTTT | CASSYLARLTDTQYF
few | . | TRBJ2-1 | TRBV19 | TGTGCCAGTAGTCCCCGCGAAGGGTGGTACAATGAGCAGTTCTTC | CASSPREGWYNEQFF
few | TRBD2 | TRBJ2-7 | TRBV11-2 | TGTGCCAGCAGCTTAGAGGCTAGCGGAGGAATGTACGAGCAGTACTTC | CASSLEASGGMYEQYF
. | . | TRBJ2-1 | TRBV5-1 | TGCGCCAGCAGCTACTACCCCCCCGATAGCGGCCTTGGGGCCTACAATGAGCAGTTCTTC | CASSYYPPDSGLGAYNEQFF
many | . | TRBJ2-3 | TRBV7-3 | TGTGCCAGCAGCTTAACGTCGCGGTCTACAGATACGCAGTATTTT | CASSLTSRSTDTQYF
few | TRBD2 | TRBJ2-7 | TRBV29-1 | TGCAGCGTTGAGAGTGGACTAGCGGGAGTCGAGCAGTACTTC | CSVESGLAGVEQYF
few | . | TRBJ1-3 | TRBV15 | TGTGCCACCAGCACAGACACGACCTCTGGAAACACCATATATTTT | CATSTDTTSGNTIYF
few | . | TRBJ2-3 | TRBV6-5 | TGTGCCAGCGTGAGTAGCCTCACAGATACGCAGTATTTT | CASVSSLTDTQYF